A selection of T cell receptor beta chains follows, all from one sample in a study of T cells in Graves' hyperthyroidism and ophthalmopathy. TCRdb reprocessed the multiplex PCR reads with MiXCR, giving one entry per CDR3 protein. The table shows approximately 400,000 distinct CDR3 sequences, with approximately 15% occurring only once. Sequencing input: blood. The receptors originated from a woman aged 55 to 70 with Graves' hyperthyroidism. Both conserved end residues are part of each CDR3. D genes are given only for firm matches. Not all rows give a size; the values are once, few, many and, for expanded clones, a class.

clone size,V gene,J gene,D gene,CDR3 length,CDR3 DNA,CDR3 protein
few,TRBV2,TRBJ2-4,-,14,TGTGCCAGCAGTTTACAGGGAGAGCAAAACATTCAGTACTTC,CASSLQGEQNIQYF
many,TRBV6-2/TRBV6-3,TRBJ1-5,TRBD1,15,TGTGCCAGCAGTAGACAGGGGGCTGGCAATCAGCCCCAGCATTTT,CASSRQGAGNQPQHF
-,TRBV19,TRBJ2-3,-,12,TGTGCCAGTAGTACCAAGCGGGATACGCAGTATTTT,CASSTKRDTQYF
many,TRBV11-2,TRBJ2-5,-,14,TGTGCCAGCAGCCGTGGACAGACCCAAGAGACCCAGTACTTC,CASSRGQTQETQYF
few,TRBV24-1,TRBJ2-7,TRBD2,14,TGTGCCACCAGTGATCCGACTAGCGGGCCGGAGCAGTACTTC,CATSDPTSGPEQYF
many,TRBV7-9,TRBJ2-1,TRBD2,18,TGTGCCACCCCGCGATCTGGGGCTAGCGGGAGGTCCTACAATGAGCAGTTCTTC,CATPRSGASGRSYNEQFF
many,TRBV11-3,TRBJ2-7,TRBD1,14,TGTGCCAGCAGCCCCGGGACAGGGTTTGAGGAGCAGTACTTC,CASSPGTGFEEQYF
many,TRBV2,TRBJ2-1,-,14,TGTGCCGAGCCGGGGGCTGGCTCCTACAATGAGCAGTTCTTC,CAEPGAGSYNEQFF
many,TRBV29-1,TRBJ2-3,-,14,TGCAGCGTTGTTGGAGGGAGGAGCACAGATACGCAGTATTTT,CSVVGGRSTDTQYF
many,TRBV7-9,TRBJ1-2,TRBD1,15,TGTGCCAGCAGCTCGAAGAGGACAGGGGCTTCAGGCTACACCTTC,CASSSKRTGASGYTF
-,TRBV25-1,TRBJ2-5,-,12,TGTGCCAGCAGTGATAACACATTCCTACAGTACTTC,CASSDNTFLQYF
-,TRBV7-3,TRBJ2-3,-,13,TGTGCCAGCAGCTCGGGTTACACAGATACGCAGTATTTT,CASSSGYTDTQYF
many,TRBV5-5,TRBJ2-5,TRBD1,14,TGTGCCAGCAGCATTCCCAGGGGGCGAGAGACCCAGTACTTC,CASSIPRGRETQYF
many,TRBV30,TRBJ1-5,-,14,TGTGCCTGGAGCAGGACAGCTAGCAATCAGCCCCAGCATTTT,CAWSRTASNQPQHF
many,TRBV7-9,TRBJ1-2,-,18,TGTGCCAGCAGCTTAACCCCATTTGGGGTATTCGGAGAGAGTGGCTACACCTTC,CASSLTPFGVFGESGYTF
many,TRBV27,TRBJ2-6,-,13,TGTGCCAGCAGTTTAACGGGGGCCAACGTCCTGACTTTC,CASSLTGANVLTF
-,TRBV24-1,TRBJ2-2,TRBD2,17,TGTGCCACCAGTGGATACCCTAGCGGGAGGCACACCGGGGAGCTGTTTTTT,CATSGYPSGRHTGELFF
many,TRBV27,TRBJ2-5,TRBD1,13,TGTGCCAGCAGGAATACAGGGGAGGAGACCCAGTACTTC,CASRNTGEETQYF
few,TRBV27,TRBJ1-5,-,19,TGTGCCAGCAGCCCCACACAGAAACGAACAGGGAGGGCGGTTCAGCCCCAGCATTTT,CASSPTQKRTGRAVQPQHF
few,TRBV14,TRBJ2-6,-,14,TGTGCCAGCAGCCCATGGTCTGGGGCCAACGTCCTGACTTTC,CASSPWSGANVLTF
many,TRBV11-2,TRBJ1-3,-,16,TGTGCCAGCAGCCAACAATTTGTGAACTCTGGAAACACCATATATTTT,CASSQQFVNSGNTIYF
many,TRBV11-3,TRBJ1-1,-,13,TGTGCCACCACATTCGCTCTCGGCACTGAAGCTTTCTTT,CATTFALGTEAFF
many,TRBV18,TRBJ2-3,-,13,TGTGCCAGCTCACTGGACCAGTCAGATACGCAGTATTTT,CASSLDQSDTQYF
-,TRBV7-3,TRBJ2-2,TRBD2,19,TGTGCCAGCAGCGGTCCGCCAACTAGCGGGAGGATGGACACCGGGGAGCTGTTTTTT,CASSGPPTSGRMDTGELFF
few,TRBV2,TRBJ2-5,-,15,TGTGCCAGCAGTGAGTCACGACTCCAACGGGAGACCCAGTACTTC,CASSESRLQRETQYF
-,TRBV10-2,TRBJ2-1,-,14,TGCGCCAGCAGGGAAACTGCATCCTACAATGAGCAGTTCTTC,CASRETASYNEQFF
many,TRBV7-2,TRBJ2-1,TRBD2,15,TGTGCCAGCAGCTTACTAGCGGGAGCCCCCAATGAGCAGTTCTTC,CASSLLAGAPNEQFF
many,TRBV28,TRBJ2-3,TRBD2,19,TGTGCCAGCCGCGGACTAGCGGGAGGGAAGTCTTTAGGAACAGATACGCAGTATTTT,CASRGLAGGKSLGTDTQYF
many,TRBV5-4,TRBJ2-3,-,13,TGTGCCAGCAGCTTAGACCCTGAGCATACGCAGTATTTT,CASSLDPEHTQYF
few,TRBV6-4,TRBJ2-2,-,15,TGTGCCAGCAGTGAGGGGGGAGGCCCCACCGGGGAGCTGTTTTTT,CASSEGGGPTGELFF
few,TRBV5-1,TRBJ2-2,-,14,TGCGCCAGCAGCTGGGACACCTACACCGGGGAGCTGTTTTTT,CASSWDTYTGELFF
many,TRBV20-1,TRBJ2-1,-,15,TGCAGTGCTAGAGTTGGCGCGCGTACCTACAATGAGCAGTTCTTC,CSARVGARTYNEQFF
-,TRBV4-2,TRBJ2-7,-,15,TGTGCCAGCAGCCACCGGGGGGGACAGGGAGGCGAGCAGTACTTC,CASSHRGGQGGEQYF
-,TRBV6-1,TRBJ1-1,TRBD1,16,TGTGCCAGCAGCCGCCAAGGACAGGGAACGAACACTGAAGTTTTCTTT,CASSRQGQGTNTEVFF
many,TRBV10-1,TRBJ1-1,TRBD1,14,TGCGCCAGCAGTCCTACAGGGGAGAAGCCTGAAGCTTTCTTT,CASSPTGEKPEAFF
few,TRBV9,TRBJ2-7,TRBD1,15,TGTGCCAGCAGCGTAGGCGACAGGGGGCGACACGAGCAGTACTTC,CASSVGDRGRHEQYF
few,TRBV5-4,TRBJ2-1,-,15,TGTGCCAGCAGCTTGGCCCCGGGACCTACAGGGGAGCAGTTCTTC,CASSLAPGPTGEQFF
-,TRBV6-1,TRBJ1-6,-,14,TGTGCCAGCAGTGAAGCCCAGGGATACTCACCCCTCCACTTT,CASSEAQGYSPLHF
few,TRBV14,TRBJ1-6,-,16,TGTGCCAGCAGCCAAGACGGGTTGGGGTATAATTCACCCCTCCACTTT,CASSQDGLGYNSPLHF
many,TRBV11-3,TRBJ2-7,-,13,TGTGCCAGCAGCTTGGGGCAGGTCTACGAGCAGTACTTC,CASSLGQVYEQYF
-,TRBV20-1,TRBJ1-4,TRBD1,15,TGCAGTGCTAGGGGGCAGACAGGGGGCCATGAAAAACTGTTTTTT,CSARGQTGGHEKLFF
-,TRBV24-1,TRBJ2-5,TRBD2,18,TGTGCCACCAGTGATTTAAGGGAAGCGGGAGGGCCTGGCGAGACCCAGTACTTC,CATSDLREAGGPGETQYF
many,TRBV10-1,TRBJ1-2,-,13,TGCGCCAGCAGTGAGGGGGCTAACTATGGCTACACCTTC,CASSEGANYGYTF
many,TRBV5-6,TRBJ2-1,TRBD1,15,TGTGCCAGCAGCGCCCCGGGACAGGGGGCAGGTGAGCAGTTCTTC,CASSAPGQGAGEQFF
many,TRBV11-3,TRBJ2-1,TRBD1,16,TGTGCCAGCAGCTCTGAACAGGGGGCCACCTACAATGAGCAGTTCTTC,CASSSEQGATYNEQFF
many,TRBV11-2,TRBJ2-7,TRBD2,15,TGTGCCAGCAGCTCAATAGCGGGGCCATACTACGAGCAGTACTTC,CASSSIAGPYYEQYF
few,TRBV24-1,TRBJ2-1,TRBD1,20,TGTGCCACCAGTGATTTGCGGTGGTTCCCGGGACAGGGGGCTTCAAATGAGCAGTTCTTC,CATSDLRWFPGQGASNEQFF
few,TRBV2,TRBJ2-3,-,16,TGTGCCAGCAGTTCGCCGGGGGGCTGGAGCACAGATACGCAGTATTTT,CASSSPGGWSTDTQYF
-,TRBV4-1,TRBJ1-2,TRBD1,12,TGCGCCAGCATGGACAGGCTTGAGGGCTACACCTTC,CASMDRLEGYTF